Reported below is one TCR beta chain. The antigen is unknown. Deletions cut 3 bases from V and 5 bases from J, with 11 bases between. The CDR3 length is 14 residues. Per the germline V gene, CDR1 is SGHAT and CDR2 is FQNNGV. This sample is drawn from a study of identical twins. Study-level points and caveats: Memory repertoires showed no such pattern, whereas abundant cord blood beta clonotypes carried fewer insertions.

TCRdb reprocessed the 5' RACE reads via MiXCR and lists one record per CDR3 protein. The sample lists just under 550,000 distinct CDR3 sequences; 12% to 15% were seen once. These data were likewise used in another study, on yellow fever vaccine responses in identical twins. That paper states: Among the twins, the vaccine T cell response reportedly seemed partly convergent and partly personalized.

Sequencing was done on a sample of CD4+ T cells sorted from blood. The chain links TRBV11-2 to TRBJ2-4; D gene ambiguous. The receptor comes from a woman aged 18-29 years in good health. The CDR3 bases are TGTGCCAGCAGCTTGAAGCGATACGAAAACATTCAGTACTTC. Translation gives CASSLKRYENIQYF.